Reported below is one T cell receptor (beta chain). What it recognizes is unknown. This entry belongs to a study of OX40 agonist ivuxolimab in advanced cancers. Study details: The eligibility criteria allowed prior anti-PD-1, anti-PD-L1 or anti-CTLA-4 therapy, and 40% had some.

The CDR3 runs to 13 residues. Germline lookup yields CDR1 SGDLS and CDR2 YYNGEE. Trimming cost V 4 bases and J 2 bases, with 7 bases left between them. Study outcomes and limitations: Also present in some nonresponders was a low level of normalized T-cell clonal expansion. People who partly responded at 0.1-3.0 mg/kg had some of the least clonal expansion seen.

Clones were sequenced by immunoSEQ multiplex PCR, and TCRdb holds only the in-frame ones, with some missing. The sample gives approximately 99,000 clones, approximately 94% of which show up once; less than 0.2% is in the top ten. V usage is TRBV9 and J usage is TRBJ2-1; D gene ambiguous. The receptor was isolated from an adult with an advanced solid tumor such as melanoma, head and neck, liver or kidney cancer. The specimen was CD4+ or CD8+ T cells sorted from blood, collected in a trial of the OX40 agonist ivuxolimab. CDR3 DNA: TGTGCCAGCAGCCCCGACCCCTACAATGAGCAGTTCTTC. Translated: CASSPDPYNEQFF. The full variable domain, rest sourced from reference TRBV9 and TRBJ2-1, is DSGVTQTPKHLITATGQRVTLRCSPRSGDLSVYWYQQSLDQGLQFLIQYYNGEERAKGNILERFSAQQFPDLHSELNLSSLELGDSALYFCASSPDPYNEQFFGPGTRLTVL.